This T cell receptor beta chain was sequenced during a study of identifying expanded T cells in peripheral blood (dated by TCRdb to the late 2010s). Study-wide context: Four technical replicates, made by sequencing separate aliquots from the same pool of genomic DNA, were compared pairwise. Study-level results and caveats: Across all healthy-donor time intervals, the beta-binomial model significantly lowered both the number of clones called differentially abundant and the false-positive rate. Between technical replicates the binomial model flagged 1 to 1.5 differentially abundant clones, whereas over around two weeks the binomial model flagged about 16.4 and over roughly 4 weeks approximately 18. Variance in clone template counts between roughly two-week samples significantly increased with total template count across all healthy donors. The authors expected biological variance in healthy repertoires might increase further over much longer intervals such as months to years.

During the collection period, no infections or other immune events were recorded for the healthy donors. Blood repertoires from healthy donors were used as a training cohort for calibrating time-dependent variance in a beta-binomial model of differential abundance of T-cell clones. The training cohort was composed of approximately 10 healthy donors, 3 female and 7 male. An age range of roughly 29 to 70 years, with an average of roughly 47 years, was recorded for the donors. Obtained from a commercial supplier, whole blood was collected from each healthy donor at three time points set around two weeks apart. Genomic DNA was extracted from unsorted whole blood for immunosequencing. TCRbeta CDR3 regions were profiled by bias-controlled multiplex PCR amplification of genomic DNA with the immunoSEQ Assay. As for how the authors treated the data: To quantify the absolute abundance of each unique TCRbeta CDR3 region, the sequences were collapsed and filtered. Two models were used to test differential abundance: a binomial model (Fisher-equivalent) and a beta-binomial model that adds time-dependent variance fitted from healthy donors. Clones with fewer than 5 combined templates were excluded, and clones with Benjamini-Hochberg FDR below 0.01 were called differentially abundant. Beta-binomial variance was modeled as a function of total template count across the two samples using the form v = (b*log(k)+a)^2. TCRdb retrieved this table from immuneACCESS and kept in-frame rearrangements only. Not all clones are present; in checked studies, unresolved V genes account for under half, and no reason is known for the remainder. V and J calls and clone size come straight from that table; D and trimming were deduced from the DNA. Present in this sample are 120,000 or so clones, about four fifths of which were seen just once. Together, the top ten hold over 3% of the sample.

V sheds 0 bases and J sheds 4 bases, leaving 7 bases between their ends. The CDR3 goes from the cysteine to the phenylalanine over 13 residues. Solely the CDR3 DNA is kept, with 39 bases framed from the first base. Sequences SGHRS (CDR1) and YFSETQ (CDR2) are obtained from the germline V gene. With respect to this clone: Its antigen is currently not known. Qualities for individual bases were not recorded, and no much larger clone is one base off.

The rearranged chain carries TRBV5-1 and TRBJ1-1; no D segment can be confidently identified. Sequencing used blood. The origin of this receptor is a person between 18 and 69 years old in good health. Here the CDR3 is given as CASSLAEGTEAFF. In nucleotides, the sequence is TGCGCCAGCAGCTTGGCCGAGGGCACTGAAGCTTTCTTT.